The entry below describes one T cell receptor beta chain. By sample share, this clonotype is medium-sized (0.01 to 0.1%). What this receptor recognizes is not known. No base-level quality is on record; no much larger clone is a single base apart. The study was a case-control design nested within a healthcare worker cohort in London, UK, with weekly nasopharyngeal swab PCR tests and blood sampling. Between 23 and 31 March 2020, the week of the UK lockdown, healthcare workers were enrolled and then followed up weekly for as long as 16 weeks. The sample originates from a study of early T cells in non-severe SARS-CoV-2 infection (dated by TCRdb to about 2021). With regard to the full study: Because TCR sequencing relied on bulk RNA taken from unsorted whole blood, pairing of alpha and beta chains was not possible. The study at large found these results: VDJdb matching was skewed toward anti-spike CD8 responses and likely underestimated virus-specific expansions by missing private and CD4 specificities.

Library method: 5' RACE. TCRdb names NextSeq 500 as the instrument used. In the TCR library protocol, unique molecular identifiers were attached to individual cDNA molecules to correct for PCR bias and sequencing error. TCR alpha and beta chains were both sequenced, and the abundances of alpha and beta sequences in each sample were closely correlated with each other. Per the authors' processing: Decombinator V4 was used to annotate TCR sequences for V gene, J gene and CDR3. TCRs were defined as expanded if a significant change between any two time points was detected under a Poisson model with p below 0.0001. Abundances of TCRs were expressed as counts per million after normalisation to the total number of TCRs sequenced in each sample. VDJdb, accessed on 1 November 2021, was searched for TCRs annotated for CMV, EBV and SARS-CoV-2, and TCRs annotated for more than one antigen were excluded. The raw public reads went through TCRdb reprocessing: fastp at Q25, MiXCR clone calling, in-frame beta chains kept. CDR3 protein sequences are deduplicated, and each keeps its most common genes and DNA. TCRdb's processing, not the authors', yielded these V and J calls. The sample yields tens of thousands of distinct CDR3 sequences; less than 5.5% were counted once. The ten top clones hold 4.5% to 5.5% of the sample.

The TCR comes from an adult who was a healthcare worker with PCR-confirmed SARS-CoV-2 infection or an uninfected control (not recorded which). The sample consisted of whole blood.

The CDR3 protein sequence reads: CASSPEGDQPQHF. The DNA sequence is as follows: TGTGCCAGCAGCCCGGAGGGAGATCAGCCCCAGCATTTT. The chain links TRBV7-2 with TRBJ1-5; the D gene is not confidently resolved. Inclusive of the bounding cysteine and phenylalanine, the CDR3 is 13 residues long. Only the CDR3 region is kept as DNA, spanning 39 bases read in frame from base 1. V sheds 5 bases and J sheds 5 bases, leaving 10 bases between their ends. CDR1 and CDR2, looked up from the germline V gene, are SGHTA and FQGNSA.